Sequencing of this TCR beta chain was carried out in a study of CD8+ T cells in alopecia areata. Study at large: The SALT score measured affected scalp surface percentage in treated patients.

Trimming took 8 bases from V and 2 from J; bases not matched to a gene: 1. The CDR3 has 12 residues. In its sample, this clone was seen a few times. The treatment is: oral pan-JAK inhibitor, 5-10 mg twice daily. Sorting separated CD4+ and CD8+ T cells out of PBMCs. As the sequencing template, cDNA was produced by extracting RNA and reverse transcribing it. Sequenced by immunoSEQ multiplex PCR; TCRdb stores in-frame clones only, minus some. The data show roughly 64,000 clones, 46% seen once. The sequence derives from a human donor with alopecia areata. V gene TRBV23-1 combines with J gene TRBJ2-5, with 8 bases lining up with TRBD1. TRBV23-1 qualifies as an ORF whose function is uncertain. The sample consisted of CD8+ T cells sorted from blood, taken at approximately week 36, from a patient treated with tofacitinib. The CDR3 DNA reads TGCGCCAGCCGGGACAGGCAAGAGACCCAGTACTTC. The encoded protein is CASRDRQETQYF.